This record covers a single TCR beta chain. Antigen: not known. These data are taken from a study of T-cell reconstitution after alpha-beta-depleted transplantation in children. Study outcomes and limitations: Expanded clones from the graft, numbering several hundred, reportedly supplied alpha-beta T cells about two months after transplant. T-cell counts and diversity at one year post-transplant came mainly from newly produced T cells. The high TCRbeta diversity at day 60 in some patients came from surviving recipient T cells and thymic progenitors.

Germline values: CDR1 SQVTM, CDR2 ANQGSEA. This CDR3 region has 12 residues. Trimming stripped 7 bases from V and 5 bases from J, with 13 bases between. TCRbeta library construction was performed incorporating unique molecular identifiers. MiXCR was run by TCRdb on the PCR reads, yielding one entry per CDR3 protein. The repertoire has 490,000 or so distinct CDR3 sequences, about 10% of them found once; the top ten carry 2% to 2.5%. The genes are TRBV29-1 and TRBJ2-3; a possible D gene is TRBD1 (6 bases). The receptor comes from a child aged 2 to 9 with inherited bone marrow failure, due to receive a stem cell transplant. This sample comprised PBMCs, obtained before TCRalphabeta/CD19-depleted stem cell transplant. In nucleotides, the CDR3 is TGCAGCGGCCGAGAGGGGGAAGATACGCAGTATTTT. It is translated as CSGREGEDTQYF.